These T cell receptor beta chains were read from a single sample in a study of post-analysis software for immune sequencing data. TCRdb fed the PCR reads into MiXCR, producing one record per CDR3 protein. Of over 250,000 distinct CDR3 sequences in the sample, approximately 34% are singletons; the top ten hold less than 6%. The material sequenced was blood. Every receptor here comes from a girl under 18 with multiple sclerosis. Each CDR3 is given with its conserved first and last residue. D genes are given only for firm matches. Size values are once, few and many counts, or a class for expanded clones, and some rows have none.

D: NA; size: NA; J: TRBJ2-6; V: TRBV2; CDR3: CASSLQPKTSGANVLTF; DNA: TGTGCCAGCAGTCTACAACCTAAAACGTCTGGGGCCAACGTCCTGACTTTC
D: NA; size: NA; J: TRBJ1-1; V: TRBV28; CDR3: CASSLWDSSNTEAFF; DNA: TGTGCCAGCAGTTTATGGGACAGTTCGAACACTGAAGCTTTCTTT
D: TRBD2; size: NA; J: TRBJ2-5; V: TRBV24-1; CDR3: CATSDSTSGRINNEQYF; DNA: TGTGCCACCAGTGATTCCACTAGCGGGAGGATTAACAATGAGCAGTACTTC
D: NA; size: NA; J: TRBJ2-7; V: TRBV20-1; CDR3: CSASAGTHPSYEQYF; DNA: TGCAGTGCTAGCGCTGGGACTCATCCCTCCTACGAGCAGTACTTC
D: TRBD1; size: many; J: TRBJ2-1; V: TRBV7-9; CDR3: CASSPAWDRNLGSHEQFF; DNA: TGTGCCAGCAGCCCAGCTTGGGACAGGAACCTCGGGTCGCATGAGCAGTTCTTC
D: NA; size: medium-sized; J: TRBJ2-5; V: TRBV10-3; CDR3: CAISVAETQYF; DNA: TGTGCCATCAGTGTGGCGGAGACCCAGTACTTC
D: NA; size: few; J: TRBJ2-4; V: TRBV29-1; CDR3: CSVVQTGKGFMNIQYF; DNA: TGCAGCGTCGTTCAAACAGGGAAGGGGTTTATGAACATTCAGTACTTC
D: NA; size: NA; J: TRBJ1-1; V: TRBV11-2; CDR3: CASRQGKNTEAFF; DNA: TGTGCCAGCAGACAGGGAAAGAACACTGAAGCTTTCTTT
D: TRBD1; size: NA; J: TRBJ1-4; V: TRBV11-2; CDR3: CASSSGQANEKLFF; DNA: TGTGCCAGCAGCTCCGGACAGGCTAATGAAAAACTGTTTTTT
D: TRBD1; size: NA; J: TRBJ1-1; V: TRBV27; CDR3: CASSNRDRGPAFF; DNA: TGTGCCAGCAGTAACCGGGACAGGGGGCCCGCTTTCTTT
D: TRBD1; size: many; J: TRBJ2-6; V: TRBV10-3; CDR3: CAIRTGQGGVSGANVLTF; DNA: TGTGCCATCAGAACCGGACAGGGGGGGGTCTCTGGGGCCAACGTCCTGACTTTC
D: NA; size: NA; J: TRBJ1-6; V: TRBV27; CDR3: CASSFDPGHNSPLHF; DNA: TGTGCCAGCAGCTTTGACCCAGGCCATAATTCACCCCTCCACTTT
D: NA; size: many; J: TRBJ2-7; V: TRBV14; CDR3: CASSQGTFREQYF; DNA: TGTGCCAGCAGCCAAGGCACCTTTCGCGAGCAGTACTTC
D: TRBD1; size: many; J: TRBJ2-3; V: TRBV11-2; CDR3: CASSPGQGASDTQYF; DNA: TGTGCCAGCAGCCCGGGACAGGGGGCATCAGATACGCAGTATTTT
D: NA; size: NA; J: TRBJ2-2; V: TRBV7-8; CDR3: CASSLNRGRNTGELFF; DNA: TGTGCCAGCAGCTTAAATCGGGGTCGGAACACCGGGGAGCTGTTTTTT
D: NA; size: many; J: TRBJ2-1; V: TRBV29-1; CDR3: CSAWGWESSYNEQFF; DNA: TGCAGCGCCTGGGGATGGGAGAGCTCCTACAATGAGCAGTTCTTC
D: NA; size: many; J: TRBJ2-1; V: TRBV28; CDR3: CASRMAREEFF; DNA: TGTGCCAGCAGGATGGCCCGCGAAGAGTTCTTC
D: NA; size: many; J: TRBJ1-2; V: TRBV25-1; CDR3: CASAPLGGLGYTF; DNA: TGTGCCAGCGCTCCTTTGGGAGGACTCGGCTACACCTTC
D: NA; size: NA; J: TRBJ1-1; V: TRBV6-2/TRBV6-3; CDR3: CASTDRPNTEAFF; DNA: TGTGCCAGCACTGACAGGCCGAACACTGAAGCTTTCTTT
D: TRBD2; size: many; J: TRBJ2-2; V: TRBV7-3; CDR3: CASSPTSGPNTGELFF; DNA: TGTGCCAGCAGCCCGACTAGCGGGCCCAACACCGGGGAGCTGTTTTTT
D: NA; size: few; J: TRBJ2-2; V: TRBV9; CDR3: CASSVWGTGELFF; DNA: TGTGCCAGCAGCGTATGGGGCACCGGGGAGCTGTTTTTT
D: NA; size: few; J: TRBJ2-1; V: TRBV7-2; CDR3: CATKEAPSYNEQFF; DNA: TGTGCCACCAAAGAGGCTCCCTCCTACAATGAGCAGTTCTTC
D: NA; size: many; J: TRBJ2-5; V: TRBV10-3; CDR3: CATRDGQETQYF; DNA: TGTGCCACCCGGGACGGACAAGAGACCCAGTACTTC
D: NA; size: NA; J: TRBJ1-2; V: TRBV3-1; CDR3: CASSQDFNVPYGYTF; DNA: TGTGCCAGCAGCCAAGATTTTAATGTCCCCTATGGCTACACCTTC
D: NA; size: NA; J: TRBJ1-1; V: TRBV6-5; CDR3: CASSYLQLECFF; DNA: TGTGCCAGCAGTTACTTACAATTAGAATGTTTCTTT